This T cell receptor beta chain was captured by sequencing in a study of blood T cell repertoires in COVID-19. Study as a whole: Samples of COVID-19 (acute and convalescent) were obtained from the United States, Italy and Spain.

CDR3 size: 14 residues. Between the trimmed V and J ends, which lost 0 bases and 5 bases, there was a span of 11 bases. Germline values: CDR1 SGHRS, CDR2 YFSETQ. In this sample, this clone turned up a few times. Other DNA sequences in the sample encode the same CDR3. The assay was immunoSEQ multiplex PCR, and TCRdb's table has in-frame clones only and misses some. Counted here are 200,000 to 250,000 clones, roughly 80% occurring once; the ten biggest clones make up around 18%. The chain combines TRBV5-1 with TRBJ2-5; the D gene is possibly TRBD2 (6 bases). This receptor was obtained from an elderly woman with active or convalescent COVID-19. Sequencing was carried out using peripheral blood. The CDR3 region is CASSLGGGLETQYF. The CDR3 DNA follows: TGCGCCAGCAGCTTGGGCGGAGGGCTGGAGACCCAGTACTTC.